This entry lists 32 T cell receptor beta chains sequenced from one sample in a study of T-cell memory formation after mild COVID-19. TCRdb redid the calling of the 5' RACE reads with MiXCR, one entry per CDR3 protein. This sample has around 340,000 distinct CDR3 sequences, with 15% found just once. Material: PBMCs or a T cell subset sorted from them (not recorded which). These receptors all come from a man aged 18 to 30 who had mild COVID-19 (a few samples of this study predate the infection). Cell type and time point are not known.

This clonotype was recorded a few times. The chain combines TRBV7-8 with TRBJ2-7; perhaps TRBD1 as D (5 bases). Germline-derived CDR1 and CDR2 are SGHVS and FQNEAQ. V dropped 0 bases and J dropped 3 bases, with 6 bases sitting between them. The length of the CDR3 is 13 residues. The CDR3 DNA sequence: TGTGCCAGCAGCTTAGCTAGGGGCTACGAGCAGTACTTC. Its translation: CASSLARGYEQYF.

This clonotype has ten or more counts. This rearrangement joins TRBV28 to TRBJ2-1; D not resolved. The length of the CDR3 is 12 residues. The V gene lost 4 bases and the J gene lost 3 bases, with 4 bases spanning the gap. Germline V lookup: CDR1 MDHEN, CDR2 SYDVKM. The DNA of the CDR3 is TGTGCCAGCAGTTCCCGCTACAATGAGCAGTTCTTC. This codes for CASSSRYNEQFF.

V and J are TRBV12-3 or TRBV12-4 and TRBJ2-3; 12 bases align to TRBD2. This CDR3 is built from 17 residues. J was trimmed by 0 bases and V by 2 bases; bases with no gene match: 3. CDR3 in DNA: TGTGCCAGCAGTTTAAGACTAGCGGGGGCCAGCACAGATACGCAGTATTTT. Its translation: CASSLRLAGASTDTQYF.

The V and J genes are TRBV13 and TRBJ1-2; a possible D gene is TRBD1 (6 bases). Germline-derived CDR1 and CDR2 are PRHDT and FYEKMQ (reference sequence). The V end lost 5 bases, the J end lost 5 bases, and 18 bases lay between the germline ends. This CDR3 comprises 15 residues. This CDR3 is CASSISDRRGYGYTF. CDR3 coding DNA: TGTGCCAGCAGCATATCTGACAGGAGAGGTTATGGCTACACCTTC.

The V call is TRBV12-5, the J call TRBJ1-1, with D possibly TRBD1 on 5 matching bases. The CDR3 totals 13 residues. V was clipped by 2 bases and J by 5 bases, with 9 bases between them. Germline CDR1 LGHNT, CDR2 FRNRAP. CDR3 loop: CASGLRGWTEAFF. The CDR3 bases are TGTGCTAGTGGTTTGCGGGGCTGGACTGAAGCTTTCTTT.

This clonotype was seen a handful of times. The V call is TRBV5-1, the J call TRBJ2-2; D could derive from TRBD1 or TRBD2 (5 bases each). The CDR3 runs to 15 residues. Trimming took off 4 bases at V and 2 bases at J, with 12 bases between the two ends. Germline CDR1 SGHRS, CDR2 YFSETQ. CDR3 in amino acids: CASSPGAVNTGELFF. CDR3 nucleotides: TGCGCCAGCAGCCCCGGGGCAGTTAACACCGGGGAGCTGTTTTTT.

This clonotype came up many times. The chain has TRBV7-2 and TRBJ1-1, with D possibly matching TRBD1 (5 bases). The germline gives CDR1 SGHTA, CDR2 FQGNSA. Trimming removed 8 bases from V and 3 bases from J, with 16 bases in between. The CDR3 runs to 14 residues. The CDR3 region is CASAPGGRYTEAFF. The CDR3 DNA is TGTGCCAGCGCCCCCGGGGGACGCTACACTGAAGCTTTCTTT. The full variable domain, with the rest looked up from reference TRBV7-2 and TRBJ1-1, is GAGVSQSPSNKVTEKGKDVELRCDPISGHTALYWYRQSLGQGLEFLIYFQGNSAPDKSGLPSDRFSAERTGGSVSTLTIQRTQQEDSAVYLCASAPGGRYTEAFFGQGTRLTVV.

V usage is TRBV6-5 and J usage is TRBJ2-1; 7 nucleotides line up with TRBD1. V lost 7 bases to trimming and J lost 1 base; unmatched junction nucleotides: 13. The CDR3 has 17 residues. Germline lookup yields CDR1 MNHEY and CDR2 SVGAGI. CDR3 loop: CASTPTLPGQSYNEQFF. DNA for the CDR3: TGTGCCAGCACTCCCACCCTCCCGGGACAGTCCTACAATGAGCAGTTCTTC.

This clonotype was observed at least ten times. The chain carries TRBV28 and TRBJ2-1; D is ambiguous. The V gene lost 2 bases and the J gene lost 6 bases, with 8 bases spanning the gap. This CDR3 is 13 amino acids long. Germline lookup yields CDR1 MDHEN and CDR2 SYDVKM. Here the CDR3 reads CASSLGQPNEQFF. CDR3 coding DNA: TGTGCCAGCAGTTTAGGGCAACCCAATGAGCAGTTCTTC. The variable domain in full, with the rest retrieved from reference TRBV28 and TRBJ2-1, is DVKVTQSSRYLVKRTGEKVFLECVQDMDHENMFWYRQDPGLGLRLIYFSYDVKMKEKGDIPEGYSVSREKKERFSLILESASTNQTSMYLCASSLGQPNEQFFGPGTRLTVL.

The V gene is TRBV20-1, the J gene TRBJ2-7; 8 positions agree with TRBD1. Germline lookup yields CDR1 DFQATT and CDR2 SNEGSKA (reference sequence). The CDR3 runs to 13 residues. V was clipped by 3 bases and J by 4 bases; unmatched bases: 5. The CDR3 reads CSARGRGQYEQYF. The CDR3 region has the DNA TGCAGTGCTAGGGGCAGGGGGCAGTACGAGCAGTACTTC.

This clonotype was seen only a few times. V gene TRBV24-1 combines with J gene TRBJ2-1; 8 bases are shared with TRBD2. This CDR3 region has 13 residues. In germline, CDR1 is KGHDR, CDR2 SFDVKD. V lost 7 bases to trimming and J lost 6 bases; unmatched junction nucleotides: 4. In DNA, the CDR3 is TGTGCCACCAGCATAGCGGGGACCAATGAGCAGTTCTTC. This codes for CATSIAGTNEQFF.

The rearrangement joins TRBV5-5 to TRBJ1-2; D is unresolved. With 4 bases removed from V and 7 bases from J, the gap between germline ends came to 17 bases. The CDR3 contains 14 residues. From germline, CDR1 is SGHKS and CDR2 YYEKEE (reference sequence). The CDR3 DNA sequence: TGTGCCAGCAGCCCCGGCGTAGCGGATTTTGGCTACACCTTC. Protein sequence: CASSPGVADFGYTF.

The gene calls are TRBV7-8 and TRBJ1-2, with 8 bases fitting TRBD1. CDR1 and CDR2 (germline): SGHVS, FQNEAQ. The ends lost 5 bases at V and 2 bases at J; junction bases unmatched: 4. The CDR3 runs 14 residues. The CDR3 DNA is TGTGCCAGCAGCCTTAGGACAGGGAACTATGGCTACACCTTC. Its translation is CASSLRTGNYGYTF.

This clonotype was counted only a few times. The chain couples TRBV6-5 to TRBJ2-2, with 9 bases identical to TRBD1. The V and J ends lost 6 bases and 5 bases, in that order; junction bases with no gene match: 7. The germline gives CDR1 MNHEY, CDR2 SVGAGI. The CDR3 is made up of 15 amino acids. The CDR3 spells CASRLQGAPTGELFF. In nucleotides, the CDR3 is TGTGCCAGCAGATTACAGGGGGCGCCGACCGGGGAGCTGTTTTTT.

A few counts support this clonotype. The chain combines TRBV6-5 with TRBJ2-3; 10 nucleotides line up with TRBD1. Germline V gene lookup returns CDR1 MNHEY and CDR2 SVGAGI. The CDR3 has 15 amino acids. V dropped 5 bases and J dropped 2; count of bases not matched to a gene: 4. CDR3 protein: CASSPGTGATDTQYF. The CDR3 region has the DNA TGTGCCAGCAGTCCGGGGACAGGGGCCACAGATACGCAGTATTTT.

The CDR3 reads CASSTGGRRSEAFF. The CDR3 nucleotides are TGTGCCAGCAGCACAGGGGGCCGACGTTCTGAAGCTTTCTTT. V is TRBV7-9 and J is TRBJ1-1; 9 bases are shared with TRBD1. The germline gives CDR1 SEHNR, CDR2 FQNEAQ (reference sequence). This CDR3 is built from 14 residues. The V and J ends lost 5 bases and 6 bases, in that order; junction bases with no gene match: 7.

This clonotype was detected a few times. The V gene is TRBV9, the J gene TRBJ1-1; no definite D call. The CDR3 consists of 12 residues. Germline-derived CDR1 and CDR2 are SGDLS and YYNGEE. With 3 bases removed from V and 6 bases from J, the gap between germline ends came to 9 bases. CDR3 loop: CASSANYPEAFF. CDR3 nucleotides: TGTGCCAGCAGCGCCAATTATCCTGAAGCTTTCTTT.

J is TRBJ2-5 and V is TRBV10-2; D perhaps matches TRBD2 (5 bases). Trimming took 5 bases from V and 3 from J, leaving 16 bases between them. There are 15 residues in the CDR3. Germline V gene data show CDR1 as WSHSY and CDR2 as SAAADI. The CDR3 is CASSPQDRREETQYF. CDR3 DNA sequence: TGCGCCAGCAGTCCTCAGGACCGGCGGGAAGAGACCCAGTACTTC.

The chain employs TRBV7-2 and TRBJ2-7; a possible D gene is TRBD2 (6 bases). The CDR3 sequence is 13 residues long. CDR1 is SGHTA, CDR2 FQGNSA, per germline. Trimming pared 4 bases from V and 9 bases from J, leaving 16 bases between. The CDR3 nucleotides are TGTGCCAGCAGCTCAAATGGAGGGGACCGGCAGTACTTC. Amino acid sequence: CASSSNGGDRQYF.

This clonotype was observed a few times. The chain links TRBV12-3 or TRBV12-4 to TRBJ2-3, with 9 bases matching TRBD1. Trimming removed 5 bases from V and 4 bases from J; junction bases left unmatched: 7. This CDR3 comprises 15 residues. The CDR3 DNA sequence: TGTGCCAGCAGTGGACAGGGGTTTGGCGCAGATACGCAGTATTTT. Residues: CASSGQGFGADTQYF.

This clonotype was counted between two and nine times. The chain is built from TRBV3-1 and TRBJ2-7; 7 bases are a match to TRBD2. V was pared by 0 bases and J by 5 bases, with 1 base of the junction left unmatched. CDR3 length equals 13 residues. Germline V gives CDR1 LGHDT, CDR2 YNNKEL (reference sequence). Here the CDR3 reads CASSQDAGDEQYF. The CDR3, as DNA: TGTGCCAGCAGCCAAGATGCGGGGGACGAGCAGTACTTC.

This clonotype appeared a few times. The V gene is TRBV29-1, the J gene TRBJ2-7; D possibly matches TRBD1 or TRBD2 (5 bases each). Trimming removed 5 bases at V and 5 bases at J, with 13 bases between. Germline loops: CDR1 SQVTM, CDR2 ANQGSEA. The CDR3 contains 12 residues. CDR3 bases: TGCAGCGTTAGGGTTGGGGGTAACGAGCAGTACGTC. Translating it yields CSVRVGGNEQYV.

V usage is TRBV12-3 or TRBV12-4 and J usage is TRBJ1-1; D is uncertain. Trimming removed 3 bases at V and 5 bases at J, with 10 bases between. CDR3 length: 13 amino acids. CDR3 coding DNA: TGTGCCAGCAGTTTTGTAGGGAGAACTGAAGCTTTCTTT. Its translation: CASSFVGRTEAFF.

There are a few counts of this clonotype. The chain couples TRBV4-1 to TRBJ2-5, with no clear D. Trimming took off 6 bases at V and 7 bases at J, with 15 bases between the two ends. Germline assignment: CDR1 MGHRA and CDR2 YSYEKL. The CDR3 runs 13 residues. The CDR3 DNA sequence: TGCGCCAGCAGTAGTGGGTCCGGGTGGACCCAGTACTTC. Translated: CASSSGSGWTQYF.

In its sample, this clonotype was seen a few times. The J gene is TRBJ2-6, the V gene TRBV10-3; either TRBD1 or TRBD2 may supply D (5 bases each). Germline V gene data show CDR1 as ENHRY and CDR2 as SYGVKD. CDR3 length: 19 amino acids. V was cut by 0 bases and J by 0 bases, with 15 bases left in between. As DNA, the CDR3 is TGTGCCATCAGTGAGTCAGTGGGGGTCGGAGGCTCTGGGGCCAACGTCCTGACTTTC. Its protein is CAISESVGVGGSGANVLTF.

This clonotype was seen more than once but under ten times. The chain combines TRBV5-1 with TRBJ2-7; TRBD1 agrees at 7 bases. The CDR3 has 13 amino acids. CDR1 and CDR2 from the germline V gene are SGHRS and YFSETQ. Unmatched junction bases numbered 4, after V lost 4 bases and J lost 3 bases. The CDR3 DNA follows: TGCGCCAGCAGCCGTGACAGGGACTACGAGCAGTACTTC. Its translation: CASSRDRDYEQYF.

This clonotype was counted a few times. The rearrangement joins TRBV18 to TRBJ2-7; TRBD1 aligns across 9 bases. Germline V lookup: CDR1 KGHSH, CDR2 LQKENI. J lost 6 bases, V lost 1 base, and 7 bases had no gene match. The length of the CDR3 is 15 residues. The chain's CDR3 is CASSPRSGQGLEQYV. The CDR3, as DNA: TGTGCCAGCTCACCACGCAGCGGACAGGGGCTCGAGCAGTACGTC.

The CDR3 loop reads CASSGQVDQKETQYF. The CDR3 DNA follows: TGCGCCAGCAGCGGACAGGTCGATCAGAAAGAGACCCAGTACTTC. The chain has TRBV5-1 and TRBJ2-5, with 7 bases fitting TRBD1. The ends lost 4 bases at V and 3 bases at J; junction bases unmatched: 9. Per the germline V gene, CDR1 is SGHRS and CDR2 is YFSETQ. The CDR3 totals 15 residues.

This clonotype was seen more than once but under ten times. The rearrangement links TRBV6-2 or TRBV6-3 to TRBJ2-7, with D perhaps matching TRBD2 (6 bases). The CDR3 runs to 13 residues. Trimming left V 5 bases short and J 9 bases short, with 17 bases between. The germline V gene encodes CDR1 MNHEY and CDR2 SVGEGT. This CDR3 is CASSRIGGLGQYV. For the CDR3, the DNA is TGTGCCAGCAGTCGCATCGGAGGGCTTGGGCAGTACGTC.

This clonotype was observed a handful of times. The chain carries TRBV7-2 and TRBJ1-4; D gene unclear. This CDR3 has 14 residues. Germline CDR1 reads SGHTA; CDR2 reads FQGNSA. Trimming took 2 bases from V and 6 from J, leaving 10 bases between them. CDR3 sequence (DNA): TGTGCCAGCAGCTTACGGACGGAATATGAAAAACTGTTTTTT. As protein: CASSLRTEYEKLFF.

J is TRBJ1-2 and V is TRBV7-2, with TRBD1 as a possible D gene (5 bases). This CDR3 comprises 12 residues. The ends were cut back, 2 bases at V and 11 bases at J, with 12 bases in the middle. The germline V gene encodes CDR1 SGHTA and CDR2 FQGNSA. The CDR3 bases are TGTGCCAGCAGCTTATATTCGGGGGGTTACACCTTC. This sequence encodes CASSLYSGGYTF.

J is TRBJ1-1 and V is TRBV19; possibly TRBD1 for D (6 bases). The CDR3 is made up of 15 amino acids. Trimming took 3 bases from V and 0 from J, leaving 11 bases between them. Germline loops: CDR1 LNHDA, CDR2 SQIVND (reference sequence). CDR3 sequence (DNA): TGTGCCAGTAGTATCCGCGGGACACTGAACACTGAAGCTTTCTTT. It yields the protein CASSIRGTLNTEAFF.